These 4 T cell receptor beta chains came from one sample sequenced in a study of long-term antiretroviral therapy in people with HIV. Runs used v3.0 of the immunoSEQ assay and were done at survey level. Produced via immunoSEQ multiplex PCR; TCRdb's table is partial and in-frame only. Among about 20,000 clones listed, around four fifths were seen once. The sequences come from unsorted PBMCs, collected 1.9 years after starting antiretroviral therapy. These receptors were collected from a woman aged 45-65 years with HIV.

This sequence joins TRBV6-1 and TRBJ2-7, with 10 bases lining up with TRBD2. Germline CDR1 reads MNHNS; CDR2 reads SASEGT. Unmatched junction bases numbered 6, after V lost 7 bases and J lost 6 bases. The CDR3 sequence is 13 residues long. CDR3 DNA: TGTGCCAGCAAGGAAACTAGCGGGGCCGAGCAGTACTTC. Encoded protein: CASKETSGAEQYF.

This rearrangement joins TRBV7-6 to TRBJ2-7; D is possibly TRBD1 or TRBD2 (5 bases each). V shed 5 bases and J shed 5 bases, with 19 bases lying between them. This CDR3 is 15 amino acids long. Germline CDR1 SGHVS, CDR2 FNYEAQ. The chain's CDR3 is CASSPTGAGSNEQYF. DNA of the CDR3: TGTGCCAGCAGCCCAACCGGGGCAGGGTCTAACGAGCAGTACTTC. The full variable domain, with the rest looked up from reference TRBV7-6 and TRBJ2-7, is GAGVSQSPRYKVTKRGQDVALRCDPISGHVSLYWYRQALGQGPEFLTYFNYEAQQDKSGLPNDRFSAERPEGSISTLTIQRTEQRDSAMYRCASSPTGAGSNEQYFGPGTRLTVT.

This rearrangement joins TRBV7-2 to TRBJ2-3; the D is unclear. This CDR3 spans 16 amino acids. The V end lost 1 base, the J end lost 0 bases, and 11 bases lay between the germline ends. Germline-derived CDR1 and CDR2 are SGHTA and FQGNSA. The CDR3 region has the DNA TGTGCCAGCAGCTTAGGTGCTGGCCCAAGCACAGATACGCAGTATTTT. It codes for CASSLGAGPSTDTQYF.

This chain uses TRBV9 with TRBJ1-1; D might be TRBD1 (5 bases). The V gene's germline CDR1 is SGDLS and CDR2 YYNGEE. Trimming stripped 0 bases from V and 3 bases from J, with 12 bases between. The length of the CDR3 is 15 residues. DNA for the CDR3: TGTGCCAGCAGCGTAGGAGGGGCACGGGACACTGAAGCTTTCTTT. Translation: CASSVGGARDTEAFF.